This T cell receptor beta chain was sequenced for a study of cytomegalovirus exposure and HLA in healthy donors. A word on this clone: The antigen is undetermined.

The V end was cut by 6 bases, the J end by 3 bases, with 11 bases between. The CDR3 contains 13 residues. Per the germline V gene, CDR1 is KGHSH and CDR2 is LQKENI. Study-wide findings and caveats: Fewer N-insertions than the roughly 630-donor mean were reportedly shown by an Asian-associated ancestry cluster in a later analysis. Previous analysis showed most TCR beta V segments were productive about 87% or about 30% of the time. CMV antigen specificity was confirmed in vitro for three CMV-associated chains.

60 Vbeta and 13 Jbeta primers were used in PCR. As originally analysed: An analysis that came later counted around 80 million unique TCR beta chains, about 10 million shared. Clones were sequenced by immunoSEQ multiplex PCR, and TCRdb holds only the in-frame ones, with some missing. V and J calls plus clone size are reproduced from that table; the DNA served to infer D and trimming. The repertoire includes approximately 70,000 clones, approximately 74% of them detected once, and approximately 22% sits in the top ten. The chain has TRBV18 and TRBJ1-1; D not certain. Sequenced: PBMCs. The sequence came from a young woman in good health and CMV-seropositive. This CDR3 is CASSPKRDTEAFF. The CDR3 DNA follows: TGTGCCAGCTCGCCTAAGAGGGACACTGAAGCTTTCTTT. Complete variable domain (other parts from reference TRBV18 and TRBJ1-1): NAGVMQNPRHLVRRRGQEARLRCSPMKGHSHVYWYRQLPEEGLKFMVYLQKENIIDESGMPKERFSAEFPKEGPSILRIQQVVRGDSAAYFCASSPKRDTEAFFGQGTRLTVV.